These T cell receptor beta chains were read from a single sample in a study of T cells in narcolepsy. Clones were read by immunoSEQ multiplex PCR, and TCRdb kept only the in-frame ones, dropping some. The profile covers 25,000 to 35,000 clones, with roughly four fifths appearing a single time and approximately 1% taken by the ten largest. What was sequenced was CD45RA- memory CD4+ T cells from PBMCs. The receptors come from a human donor with narcolepsy. The CDR3 runs from the conserved cysteine through the conserved F or W. The D gene is left open where the match is weak. Only part of the rows carry a size: once, few, many, or a class if the clone is expanded.

d_call	v_call	clone_size	j_call	cdr3_nt	cdr3_aa
-	TRBV10-3	-	TRBJ2-7	TGTGCCATCAGTGAGTCGGCTGAGCAGTACTTC	CAISESAEQYF
TRBD2	TRBV9	-	TRBJ2-3	TGTGCCAGCAGCGGGACTAGCGGGGGGCCAGATACGCAGTATTTT	CASSGTSGGPDTQYF
TRBD1	TRBV6-5	once	TRBJ2-7	TGTGCCAGCAGTTACTCTAGGGACAGCTCCTACGAGCAGTACTTC	CASSYSRDSSYEQYF
-	TRBV5-1	-	TRBJ2-1	TGCGCCAGCAGCTTATCAGACAATGAGCAGTTCTTC	CASSLSDNEQFF
TRBD1	TRBV6-1	-	TRBJ1-5	TGTGCCAGCAGGAAACAGGGGAATAGCAATCAGCCCCAGCATTTT	CASRKQGNSNQPQHF
-	TRBV19	few	TRBJ1-5	-	CASHRGRAISPSIFDYQPQHF
-	TRBV15	-	TRBJ2-7	TGTGCCACCAGCCTAGATAAATACTCCTACGAGCAGTACTTC	CATSLDKYSYEQYF
-	TRBV27	-	TRBJ2-2	TGTGCCAGCAGTGCCGGGAACACCGGGGAGCTGTTTTTT	CASSAGNTGELFF
-	TRBV6-6	-	TRBJ1-2	TGTGCCAGCAGTGGACTCTCCGGCACGGAAGATGGCTACACCTTC	CASSGLSGTEDGYTF
-	TRBV5-1	-	TRBJ1-1	TGCGCCAGCAGCGTGGACATCGACACTGAAGCTTTCTTT	CASSVDIDTEAFF
-	TRBV5-6	-	TRBJ2-3	TGTGCCAGCAGCTTCGGTACAGATACGCAGTATTTT	CASSFGTDTQYF
-	TRBV4-1	-	TRBJ2-7	TGCGCCAGCAGCCAAGATGAGGGAGGCGAGCAGTACTTC	CASSQDEGGEQYF
TRBD1	TRBV5-4	-	TRBJ1-6	TGTGCCAGCAGCCGAAAGACAGGGGTAAATTCACCCCTCCACTTT	CASSRKTGVNSPLHF
-	TRBV20-1	-	TRBJ1-1	TGCAGAAGCCACCGGGGAACTGAAGCTTTCTTT	CRSHRGTEAFF
-	TRBV18	-	TRBJ2-5	TGTGCCAGCTCACCACTCTCGCAGTCGGAGACCCAGTACTTC	CASSPLSQSETQYF
-	TRBV28	-	TRBJ1-5	TGTGCCAGCACCAAAACAGGGCCGATGGGCAATCAGCCCCAGCATTTT	CASTKTGPMGNQPQHF
-	TRBV11-2	once	TRBJ1-1	TGTGCCAGCAGTTTTAGTGAGAGTGAAGCTTTCTTT	CASSFSESEAFF
-	TRBV28	-	TRBJ2-7	TGTGCCAGCAGCCCCCCCCAGGGCTCCGAGCAGTACTTC	CASSPPQGSEQYF
TRBD1	TRBV30	-	TRBJ1-3	TGTGCCTGGAATATACAGGGGAAAGGTGGAAACACCATATATTTT	CAWNIQGKGGNTIYF
-	TRBV15	-	TRBJ2-3	TGTGCCACCAGCAGAGAAGAAGCGGCCAGTTCGCAGTATTTT	CATSREEAASSQYF
TRBD1	TRBV2	-	TRBJ2-2	TGTGCCAGCAGTCGACAGGGGGACACCGGGGAGCTGTTTTTT	CASSRQGDTGELFF
TRBD1	TRBV19	-	TRBJ2-7	TGTGCCAGTAGCGGACAGGGGGGGAACTACGAGCAGTACTTC	CASSGQGGNYEQYF
-	TRBV16	-	TRBJ1-5	TGTGCCAGCAGCCCCGAAACAGGTTATCAGCCCCAGCATTTT	CASSPETGYQPQHF
-	TRBV18	once	TRBJ1-2	TGTGCCAGCTCGGCCGAACAGGGCTCTGGCTACACCTTC	CASSAEQGSGYTF
-	TRBV9	-	TRBJ2-4	TGTGCCAGCAGCGTAGGTACCGGACTAGCCAAAAACATTCAGTACTTC	CASSVGTGLAKNIQYF